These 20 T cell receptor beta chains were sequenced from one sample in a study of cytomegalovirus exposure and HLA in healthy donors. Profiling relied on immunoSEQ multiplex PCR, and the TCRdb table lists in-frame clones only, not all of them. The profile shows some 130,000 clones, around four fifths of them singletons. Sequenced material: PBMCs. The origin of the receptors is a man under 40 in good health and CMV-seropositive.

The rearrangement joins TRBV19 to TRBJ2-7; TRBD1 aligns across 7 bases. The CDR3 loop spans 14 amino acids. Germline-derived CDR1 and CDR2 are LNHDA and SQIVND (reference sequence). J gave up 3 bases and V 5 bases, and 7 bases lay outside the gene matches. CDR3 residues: CASSVRDRYYEQYF. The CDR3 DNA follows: TGTGCCAGTAGTGTAAGGGACAGATACTACGAGCAGTACTTC.

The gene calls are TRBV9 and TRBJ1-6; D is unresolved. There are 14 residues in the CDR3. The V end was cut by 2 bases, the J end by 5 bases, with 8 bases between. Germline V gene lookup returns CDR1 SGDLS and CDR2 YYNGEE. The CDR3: CASSVGGNNSPLHF. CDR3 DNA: TGTGCCAGCAGCGTGGGCGGGAATAATTCACCCCTCCACTTT.

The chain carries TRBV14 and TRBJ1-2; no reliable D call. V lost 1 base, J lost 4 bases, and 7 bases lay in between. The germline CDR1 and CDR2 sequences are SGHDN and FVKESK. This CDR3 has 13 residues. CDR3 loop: CASSQGVFYGYTF. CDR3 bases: TGTGCCAGCAGCCAAGGTGTCTTCTATGGCTACACCTTC.

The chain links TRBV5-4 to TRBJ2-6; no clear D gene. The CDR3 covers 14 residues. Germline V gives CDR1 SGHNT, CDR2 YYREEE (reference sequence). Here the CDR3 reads CAEIEETGANVLTF. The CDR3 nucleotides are TGTGCAGAGATCGAGGAAACTGGGGCCAACGTCCTGACTTTC.

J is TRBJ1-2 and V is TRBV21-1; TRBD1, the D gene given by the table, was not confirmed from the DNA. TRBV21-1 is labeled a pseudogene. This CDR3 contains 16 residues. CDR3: CASSKGWALANYGYTF. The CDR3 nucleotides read TGTGCCAGCAGCAAAGGTTGGGCTCTCGCAAACTATGGCTACACCTTC.

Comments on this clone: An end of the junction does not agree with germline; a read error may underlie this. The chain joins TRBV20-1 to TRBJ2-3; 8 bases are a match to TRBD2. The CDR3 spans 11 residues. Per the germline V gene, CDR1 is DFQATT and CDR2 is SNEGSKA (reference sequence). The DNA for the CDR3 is TGCAGTGCTAGACTAAGCGGGGGCGTGAATTTT. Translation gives CSARLSGGVNF.

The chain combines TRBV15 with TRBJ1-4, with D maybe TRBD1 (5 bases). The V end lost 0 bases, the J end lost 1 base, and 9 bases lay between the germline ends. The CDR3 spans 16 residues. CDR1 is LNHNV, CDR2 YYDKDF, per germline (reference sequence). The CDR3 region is CATSREDGGTNEKLFF. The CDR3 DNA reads TGTGCCACCAGCAGAGAAGACGGGGGAACTAATGAAAAACTGTTTTTT.

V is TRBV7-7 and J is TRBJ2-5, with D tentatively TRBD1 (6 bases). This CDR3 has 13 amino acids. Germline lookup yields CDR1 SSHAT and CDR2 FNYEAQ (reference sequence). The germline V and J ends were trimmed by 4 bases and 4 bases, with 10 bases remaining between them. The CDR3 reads CASSSTGTETQYF. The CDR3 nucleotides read TGTGCCAGCAGCTCAACAGGGACAGAGACCCAGTACTTC.

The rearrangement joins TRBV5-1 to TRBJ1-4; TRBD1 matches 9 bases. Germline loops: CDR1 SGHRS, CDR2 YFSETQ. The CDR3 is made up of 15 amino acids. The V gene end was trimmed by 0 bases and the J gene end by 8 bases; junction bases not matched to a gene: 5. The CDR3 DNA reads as TGCGCCAGCAGCTTGGGGGACAGGGACGGAGAAAAACTGTTTTTT. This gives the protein CASSLGDRDGEKLFF.

The CDR3 region has the DNA TGTGCCAGCAGTAAAAGACGGGAGGGCCATAGGTACTTC. The encoded protein is CASSKRREGHRYF. V gene TRBV6-5 combines with J gene TRBJ2-7; TRBD2 agrees at 8 bases. Germline V CDR1 and CDR2: MNHEY, SVGAGI. The CDR3 loop spans 13 amino acids. V shed 5 bases and J 12 bases; nucleotides not matched to a gene: 12.

This CDR3 reads CASSDGTGAVRREQYF. The CDR3 bases are TGTGCCAGCAGTGATGGGACAGGGGCGGTTCGCCGCGAGCAGTACTTC. The chain employs TRBV6-1 and TRBJ2-7, with 10 nucleotides matching TRBD1. This CDR3 is 16 amino acids long. Germline V CDR1 and CDR2: MNHNS, SASEGT. V shed 3 bases and J 6 bases; nucleotides not matched to a gene: 11.

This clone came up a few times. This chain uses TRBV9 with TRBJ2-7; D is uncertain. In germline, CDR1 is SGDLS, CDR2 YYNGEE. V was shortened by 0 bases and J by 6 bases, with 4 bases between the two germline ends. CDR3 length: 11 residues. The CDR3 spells CASSVVAEQYF. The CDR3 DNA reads TGTGCCAGCAGCGTAGTAGCCGAGCAGTACTTC. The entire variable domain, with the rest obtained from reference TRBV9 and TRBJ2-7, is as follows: DSGVTQTPKHLITATGQRVTLRCSPRSGDLSVYWYQQSLDQGLQFLIQYYNGEERAKGNILERFSAQQFPDLHSELNLSSLELGDSALYFCASSVVAEQYFGPGTRLTVT.

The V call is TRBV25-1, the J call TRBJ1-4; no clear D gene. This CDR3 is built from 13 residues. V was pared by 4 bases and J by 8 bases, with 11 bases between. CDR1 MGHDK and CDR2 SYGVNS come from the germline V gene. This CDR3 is CASSGGKAEKLFF. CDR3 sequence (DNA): TGTGCCAGCAGTGGAGGGAAGGCCGAAAAACTGTTTTTT.

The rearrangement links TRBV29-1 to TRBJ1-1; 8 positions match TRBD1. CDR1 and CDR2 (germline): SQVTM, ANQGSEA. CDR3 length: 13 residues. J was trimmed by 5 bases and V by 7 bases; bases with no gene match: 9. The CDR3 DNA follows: TGCAGCGGGCGACTTACAGGGGGAACTGAAGCTTTCTTT. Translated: CSGRLTGGTEAFF.

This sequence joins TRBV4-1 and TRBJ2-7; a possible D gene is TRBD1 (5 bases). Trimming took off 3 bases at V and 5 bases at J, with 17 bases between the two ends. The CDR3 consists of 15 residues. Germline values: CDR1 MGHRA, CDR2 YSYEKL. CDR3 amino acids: CASSHGPGLFHEQYF. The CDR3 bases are TGCGCCAGCAGCCACGGTCCAGGGTTGTTCCACGAGCAGTACTTC.

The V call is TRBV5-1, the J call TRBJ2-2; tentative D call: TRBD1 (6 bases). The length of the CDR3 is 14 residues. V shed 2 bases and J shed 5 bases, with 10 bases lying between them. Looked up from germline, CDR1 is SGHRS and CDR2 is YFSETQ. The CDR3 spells CASSFGTPTGELFF. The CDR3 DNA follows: TGCGCCAGCAGCTTCGGGACACCGACCGGGGAGCTGTTTTTT.

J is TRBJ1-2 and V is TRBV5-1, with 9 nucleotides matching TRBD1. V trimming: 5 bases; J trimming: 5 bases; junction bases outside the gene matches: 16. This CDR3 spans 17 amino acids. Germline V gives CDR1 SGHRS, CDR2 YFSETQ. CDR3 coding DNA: TGCGCCAGCAGTTTCACAGCCGGGACAGGGAGTGATTATGGCTACACCTTC. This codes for CASSFTAGTGSDYGYTF.

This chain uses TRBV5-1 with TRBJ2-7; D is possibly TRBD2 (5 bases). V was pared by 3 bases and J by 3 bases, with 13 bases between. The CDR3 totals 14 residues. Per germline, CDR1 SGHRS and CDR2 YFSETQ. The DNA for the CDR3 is TGCGCCAGCAGCTCCGAGGGCAGGCTCTACGAGCAGTACTTC. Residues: CASSSEGRLYEQYF.

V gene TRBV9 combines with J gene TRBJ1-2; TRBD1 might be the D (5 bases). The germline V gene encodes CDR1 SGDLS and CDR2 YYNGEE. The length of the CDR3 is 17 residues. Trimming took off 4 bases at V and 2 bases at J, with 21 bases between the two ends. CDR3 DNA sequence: TGTGCCAGCAGCTTAAACAGGTCCCCCGATTTAAACTATGGCTACACCTTC. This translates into CASSLNRSPDLNYGYTF. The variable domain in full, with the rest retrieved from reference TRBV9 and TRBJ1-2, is DSGVTQTPKHLITATGQRVTLRCSPRSGDLSVYWYQQSLDQGLQFLIQYYNGEERAKGNILERFSAQQFPDLHSELNLSSLELGDSALYFCASSLNRSPDLNYGYTFGSGTRLTVV.

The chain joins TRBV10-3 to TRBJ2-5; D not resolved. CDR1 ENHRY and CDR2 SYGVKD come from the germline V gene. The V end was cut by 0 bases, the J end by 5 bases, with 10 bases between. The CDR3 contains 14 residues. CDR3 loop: CAISESLARETQYF. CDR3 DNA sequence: TGTGCCATCAGTGAGTCGTTAGCCCGGGAGACCCAGTACTTC.